The present T cell receptor (beta chain) was sequenced within a study of post-analysis software for immune sequencing data. Study-wide background: Courses of disease covered relapsing-remitting, secondary progressive and progressive-relapsing multiple sclerosis. Study-level results: When compared against controls, multiple sclerosis patients showed significantly lower normalized Chao1 diversity. Batch-matched samples strongly co-clustered by F measure. TRBV segments more frequent in patients than in controls numbered five and included TRBV5-6, TRBV5-1 and TRBV20-1.

Concerning this clonotype: Its antigen is not identified. One end of the junction is discordant with germline, which a read error may explain.

This CDR3 region has 15 residues. Looked up from germline, CDR1 is LGHDT and CDR2 is YNNKEL (reference sequence). TCR beta libraries were prepared from cDNA with unique molecular identifiers. MiXCR was run by TCRdb on the PCR reads, yielding one entry per CDR3 protein. Of about 540,000 distinct CDR3 sequences in the sample, approximately 34% were seen once. This sequence was found in a girl aged 2 to 17 with multiple sclerosis. The chain is built from TRBV3-1 and TRBJ1-2, with D possibly TRBD1 on 5 matching bases. Sequencing used blood. The CDR3 DNA reads as TGTGCCAGCAGCCAAGATTCCCAGGGTAACTATGGCCACACCTTC. It is translated as CASSQDSQGNYGHTF.